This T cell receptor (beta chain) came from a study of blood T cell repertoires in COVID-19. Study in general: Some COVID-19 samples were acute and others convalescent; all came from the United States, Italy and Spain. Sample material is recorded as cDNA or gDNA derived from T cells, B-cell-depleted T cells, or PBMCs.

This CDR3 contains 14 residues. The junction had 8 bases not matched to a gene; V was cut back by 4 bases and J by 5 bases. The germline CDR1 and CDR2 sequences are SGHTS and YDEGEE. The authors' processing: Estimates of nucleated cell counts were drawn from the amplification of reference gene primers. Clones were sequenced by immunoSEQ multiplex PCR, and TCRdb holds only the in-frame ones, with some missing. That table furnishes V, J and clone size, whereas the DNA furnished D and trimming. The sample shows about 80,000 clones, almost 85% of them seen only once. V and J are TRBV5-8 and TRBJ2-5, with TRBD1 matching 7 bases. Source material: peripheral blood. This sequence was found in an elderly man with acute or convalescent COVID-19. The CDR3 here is CASSTYRGGETQYF. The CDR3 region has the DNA TGTGCCAGCAGCACATACAGGGGCGGGGAGACCCAGTACTTC.